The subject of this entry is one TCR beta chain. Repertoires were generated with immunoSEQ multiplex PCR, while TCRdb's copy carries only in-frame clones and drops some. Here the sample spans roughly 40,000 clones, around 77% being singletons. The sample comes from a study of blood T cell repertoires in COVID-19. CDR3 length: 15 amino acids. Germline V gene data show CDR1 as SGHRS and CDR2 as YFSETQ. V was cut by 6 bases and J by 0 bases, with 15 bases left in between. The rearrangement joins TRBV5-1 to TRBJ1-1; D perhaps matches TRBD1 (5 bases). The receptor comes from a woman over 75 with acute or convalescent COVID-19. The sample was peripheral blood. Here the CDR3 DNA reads TGCGCCAGCACCAACGGGGGATACTTGAACACTGAAGCTTTCTTT. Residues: CASTNGGYLNTEAFF.